These 15 T cell receptor beta chains originate from one sample sequenced in a study of Graves' ophthalmopathy and Graves' hyperthyroidism. Using RNA transcripts, the TCR beta CDR3 regions were amplified. HTBI primers were employed in first-round RT-PCR, then a second-round multiplex PCR followed. TCRdb ran MiXCR on the multiplex PCR reads and lists one entry per CDR3 protein. The sample has approximately 640,000 distinct CDR3 sequences, under 50% seen once. The sequencing sample was made of peripheral blood. These receptors were obtained from an adult man with Graves' ophthalmopathy.

Worth noting for this clonotype: Since a much larger clone is just one base distant, this may be a read error. The chain combines TRBV2 with TRBJ2-2, with D possibly called TRBD1 or TRBD2 (6 bases each). CDR1 and CDR2 (germline): SNHLY, FYNNEI. The CDR3 is made up of 17 amino acids. The DNA of the CDR3 is TGTGTCAGCAGTGAAGGGAGGTCCAGGAGGGGGACCGGGGAGCTGTTTTTT. Protein product: CVSSEGRSRRGTGELFF. Variable domain in full (rest from reference TRBV2 and TRBJ2-2): EPEVTQTPSHQVTQMGQEVILRCVPISNHLYFYWYRQILGQKVEFLVSFYNNEISEKSEIFDDQFSVERPDGSNFTLKIRSTKLEDSAMYFCVSSEGRSRRGTGELFFGEGSRLTVL.

The V gene is TRBV7-9, the J gene TRBJ2-7; 8 bases map to TRBD1. The length of the CDR3 is 14 residues. Per the germline V gene, CDR1 is SEHNR and CDR2 is FQNEAQ (reference sequence). V shed 8 bases, J shed 6 bases, and the junction held 12 bases outside the gene matches. The CDR3 region has the DNA TGTGCCAGCGGTGGTTCCGGGACAGGAACCGAGCAGTACTTC. Translating gives CASGGSGTGTEQYF.

This clonotype has at least ten counts. The chain employs TRBV5-1 and TRBJ2-7; D tentatively reads TRBD1 or TRBD2 (5 bases each). Per the germline V gene, CDR1 is SGHRS and CDR2 is YFSETQ. The CDR3 has 15 amino acids. The V end was cut by 3 bases, the J end by 8 bases, with 21 bases between. This chain's CDR3 is CASSSSSPGRRQQYF. The CDR3 coding sequence is TGCGCCAGCAGCTCATCCTCTCCGGGACGGAGACAGCAGTACTTC.

The chain recombines TRBV19 with TRBJ2-2; TRBD1 agrees at 8 bases. The CDR3 extends over 17 amino acids. V lost 7 bases and J lost 2; bases outside the gene matches: 12. Looked up from germline, CDR1 is LNHDA and CDR2 is SQIVND (reference sequence). The CDR3 coding sequence is TGTGCCAGTACCCCTTCCCCCGGACAGGGAAACACCGGGGAGCTGTTTTTT. This gives the protein CASTPSPGQGNTGELFF.

This clonotype was seen repeatedly, ten times or more. V and J are TRBV20-1 and TRBJ1-6; D is unclear. Trimming removed 6 bases at V and 7 bases at J, with 16 bases between. CDR1 and CDR2 (germline): DFQATT, SNEGSKA (reference sequence). This CDR3 is built from 14 residues. This CDR3 reads CSASVGTENSPLHF. The CDR3 nucleotides read TGCAGTGCATCGGTTGGAACAGAAAATTCACCCCTCCACTTT.

This clonotype was detected many times. The chain links TRBV7-9 to TRBJ1-1; D uncertain. Germline V gene data show CDR1 as SEHNR and CDR2 as FQNEAQ (reference sequence). CDR3 length: 13 residues. V dropped 7 bases and J dropped 8 bases, with 17 bases sitting between them. CDR3 sequence (DNA): TGTGCCAGCAATTTAGGGTGGGCGGGCGAAGCTTTCTTT. Amino acid sequence: CASNLGWAGEAFF.

CDR3 nucleotide sequence: TGTGCCACCAGCAGAGATGCGGGAGACGAGCATTTT. Its protein product is CATSRDAGDEHF. The chain employs TRBV15 and TRBJ1-5; D is uncertain. This CDR3 comprises 12 residues. Per germline, CDR1 LNHNV and CDR2 YYDKDF (reference sequence). Trimming took off 0 bases at V and 14 bases at J, with 11 bases between the two ends.

This clonotype has at least ten counts. The chain couples TRBV20-1 to TRBJ2-5, with 7 bases matching TRBD2. The CDR3 is 15 residues long. In germline, CDR1 is DFQATT, CDR2 SNEGSKA (reference sequence). V dropped 0 bases and J dropped 4; count of bases not matched to a gene: 8. The CDR3 nucleotides are TGCAGTGCTAGAGATCGTGTGTGGGGGGGAGAGACCCAGTACTTC. It codes for CSARDRVWGGETQYF.

In this sample, this clonotype turned up many times. This chain uses TRBV4-1 with TRBJ1-2; D gene unclear. Germline CDR1 reads MGHRA; CDR2 reads YSYEKL. The V and J ends lost 1 base and 7 bases respectively, with 13 bases between them. The CDR3 has 14 residues. CDR3 sequence: CASSQGFGVGGYTF. The CDR3 nucleotides are TGCGCCAGCAGCCAAGGGTTCGGGGTGGGTGGCTACACCTTC.

The chain has TRBV5-8 and TRBJ1-5; possibly TRBD1 for D (5 bases). CDR1 and CDR2 (germline): SGHTS, YDEGEE. This CDR3 region has 15 residues. Trimming took off 4 bases at V and 3 bases at J, with 14 bases between the two ends. The CDR3 DNA reads as TGTGCCAGCAGCCGGGGCCTTACCCCCAATCAGCCCCAGCATTTT. It specifies CASSRGLTPNQPQHF.

The table lists this clonotype with many counts. This sequence joins TRBV5-1 and TRBJ1-1; 8 bases line up with TRBD1. In germline, CDR1 is SGHRS, CDR2 YFSETQ. The CDR3 has 14 residues. The V and J ends lost 4 bases and 6 bases, in that order; junction bases with no gene match: 8. The CDR3 region has the DNA TGCGCCAGCAGCCTGGACAGGGTCGGGGCTGAAGCTTTCTTT. It encodes CASSLDRVGAEAFF.

This chain connects TRBV2 to TRBJ1-4; a possible D gene is TRBD1 (6 bases). Per germline, CDR1 SNHLY and CDR2 FYNNEI. CDR3 length: 14 residues. V gave up 6 bases and J gave up 4 bases, with 12 bases separating them. The CDR3, as DNA: TGTGCCAGCAGCATTGACAGGAATAATGAAAAACTGTTTTTT. This codes for CASSIDRNNEKLFF. Supplemented by reference TRBV2 and TRBJ1-4, the full variable domain reads EPEVTQTPSHQVTQMGQEVILRCVPISNHLYFYWYRQILGQKVEFLVSFYNNEISEKSEIFDDQFSVERPDGSNFTLKIRSTKLEDSAMYFCASSIDRNNEKLFFGSGTQLSVL.

The chain uses TRBV2 and TRBJ1-5, with a tentative D call TRBD1 (6 bases). Trimming took 7 bases from V and 3 from J, leaving 16 bases between them. This CDR3 is 15 amino acids long. In germline, CDR1 is SNHLY, CDR2 FYNNEI. The CDR3 DNA follows: TGTGCCAGCACTCCGGGACGGGGGCACAATCAGCCCCAGCATTTT. Translation: CASTPGRGHNQPQHF.

With regard to this clonotype: A read error may be the cause here, since a much bigger clone is one base away. The rearrangement links TRBV5-4 to TRBJ1-4, with no clear D. Trimming shortened V by 4 bases and J by 10 bases, and 11 bases separated the two germline ends. The CDR3 totals 12 residues. The germline V gene encodes CDR1 SGHNT and CDR2 YYREEE (reference sequence). The CDR3 region is CASSISDGKLFF. In DNA, the CDR3 is TGTGCCAGCAGCATCAGTGATGGAAAACTGTTTTTT.

This rearrangement joins TRBV10-3 to TRBJ1-3, with D tentatively TRBD1 (6 bases). V lost 4 bases to trimming and J lost 3 bases, with 16 bases between them. The length of the CDR3 is 16 residues. Germline V gene lookup returns CDR1 ENHRY and CDR2 SYGVKD. Here the CDR3 DNA reads TGTGCCATCAGTGGTCAGGGCAGGGGCATTGGAAACACCATATATTTT. It specifies CAISGQGRGIGNTIYF.